The source of this T cell receptor beta chain is a study of T cells after yellow fever vaccination. Across the whole study: Fractions low in cell number were prepared with SMART-Seq v4 Ultra Low Input.

A few counts support this clonotype. V shed 0 bases and J 5 bases; nucleotides not matched to a gene: 6. CDR3 length equals 15 residues. Germline V gene lookup returns CDR1 SGHRS and CDR2 YFSETQ. TCRdb re-called the 5' RACE reads with MiXCR, one entry per CDR3 protein. The sample has hundreds of thousands of distinct CDR3 sequences, less than 4.5% seen once. The V and J genes are TRBV5-1 and TRBJ2-7; 9 positions match TRBD1. This material consisted of PBMCs, taken on the day of the yellow fever booster vaccination. The origin of this receptor is a man younger than 35 who received the YFV17D yellow fever vaccine. The CDR3 spells CASSLERGQGDEQYF. CDR3 nucleotide sequence: TGCGCCAGCAGCTTGGAGAGGGGACAGGGAGACGAGCAGTACTTC. Full variable domain (missing parts from reference TRBV5-1 and TRBJ2-7): KAGVTQTPRYLIKTRGQQVTLSCSPISGHRSVSWYQQTPGQGLQFLFEYFSETQRNKGNFPGRFSGRQFSNSRSEMNVSTLELGDSALYLCASSLERGQGDEQYFGPGTRLTVT.